This T cell receptor (beta chain) was found in a study of T-cell memory formation after mild COVID-19. Details on this clonotype: Its antigen is undetermined.

Germline CDR1 reads SNHLY; CDR2 reads FYNNEI. The CDR3 is 15 amino acids. V was clipped by 2 bases and J by 1 base, with 11 bases between them. Overall study findings and caveats: CD4/CD8 balance characterized clones contracting day 15 to 85, and CD4+ skew characterized later expanders. Contracting CD4+ clones sat mainly in CM and EM; CD8+ in EMRA.

5'RACE, which relied on constant-segment primers, yielded TCR alpha and TCR beta cDNA libraries carrying sample barcodes and UMIs. Each CDR3 protein gets one entry after TCRdb re-called the 5' RACE reads with MiXCR. Of some 190,000 distinct CDR3 sequences listed, 16% are singletons. Sequencing was carried out using PBMCs or a T cell subset sorted from them (not recorded which). This sequence was found in an adult woman who had mild COVID-19 (a few samples of this study predate the infection). Cell type and time point are not known. The chain is built from TRBV2 and TRBJ2-5; possible D gene TRBD2, 5 bases. DNA of the CDR3: TGTGCCAGCAGTGAACGGGGTTTGAGCCAAGAGACCCAGTACTTC. Protein product: CASSERGLSQETQYF.